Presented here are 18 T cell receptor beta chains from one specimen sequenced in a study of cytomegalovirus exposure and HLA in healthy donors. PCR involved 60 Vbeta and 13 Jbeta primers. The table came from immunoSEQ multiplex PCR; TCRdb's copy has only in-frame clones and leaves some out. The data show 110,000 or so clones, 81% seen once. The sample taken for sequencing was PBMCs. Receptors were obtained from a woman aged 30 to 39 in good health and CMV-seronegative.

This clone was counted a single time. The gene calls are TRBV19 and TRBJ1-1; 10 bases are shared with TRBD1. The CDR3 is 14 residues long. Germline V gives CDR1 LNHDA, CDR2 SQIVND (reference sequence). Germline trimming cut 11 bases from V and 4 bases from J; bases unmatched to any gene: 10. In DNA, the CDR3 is TGTGCCGCGGCACCCAGGACAGGGGGCACTGAAGCTTTCTTT. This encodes CAAAPRTGGTEAFF. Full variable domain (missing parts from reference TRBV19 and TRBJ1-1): DGGITQSPKYLFRKEGQNVTLSCEQNLNHDAMYWYRQDPGQGLRLIYYSQIVNDFQKGDIAEGYSVSREKKESFPLTVTSAQKNPTAFYLCAAAPRTGGTEAFFGQGTRLTVV.

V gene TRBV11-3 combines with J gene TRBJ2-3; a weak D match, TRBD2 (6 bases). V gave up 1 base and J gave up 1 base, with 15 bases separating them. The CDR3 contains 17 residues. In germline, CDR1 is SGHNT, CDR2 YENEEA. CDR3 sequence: CASSLGQRESGTDTQYF. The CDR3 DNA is TGTGCCAGCAGCTTAGGACAACGGGAGAGCGGCACAGATACGCAGTATTTT. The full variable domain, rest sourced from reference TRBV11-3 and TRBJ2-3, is EAGVVQSPRYKIIEKKQPVAFWCNPISGHNTLYWYLQNLGQGPELLIRYENEEAVDDSQLPKDRFSAERLKGVDSTLKIQPAELGDSAVYLCASSLGQRESGTDTQYFGPGTRLTVL.

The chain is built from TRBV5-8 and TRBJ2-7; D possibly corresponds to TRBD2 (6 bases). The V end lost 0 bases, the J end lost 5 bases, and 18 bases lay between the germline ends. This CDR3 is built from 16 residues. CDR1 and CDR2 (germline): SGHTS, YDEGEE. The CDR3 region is CASSLARTGAVNEQYF. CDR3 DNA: TGTGCCAGCAGCTTGGCCCGAACGGGAGCTGTCAACGAGCAGTACTTC.

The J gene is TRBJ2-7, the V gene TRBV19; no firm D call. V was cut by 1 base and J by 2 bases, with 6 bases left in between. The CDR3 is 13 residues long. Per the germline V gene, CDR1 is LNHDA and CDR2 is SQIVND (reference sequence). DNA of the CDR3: TGTGCCAGTAGTATAGGTGTAGCCTACGAGCAGTACTTC. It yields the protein CASSIGVAYEQYF.

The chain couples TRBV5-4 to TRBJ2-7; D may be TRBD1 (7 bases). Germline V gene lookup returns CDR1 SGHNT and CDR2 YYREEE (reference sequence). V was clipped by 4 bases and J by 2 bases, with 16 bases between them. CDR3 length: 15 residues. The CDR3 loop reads CASSPGRGVTYEQYF. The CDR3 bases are TGTGCCAGCAGCCCAGGCAGGGGGGTAACCTACGAGCAGTACTTC.

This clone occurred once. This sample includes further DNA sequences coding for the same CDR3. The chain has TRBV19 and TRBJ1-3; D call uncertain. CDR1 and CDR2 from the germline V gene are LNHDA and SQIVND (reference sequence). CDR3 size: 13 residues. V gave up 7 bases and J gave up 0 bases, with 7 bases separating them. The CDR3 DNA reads TGTGCCAGTAACCTCGGCTCTGGAAACACCATATATTTT. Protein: CASNLGSGNTIYF.

The CDR3 DNA sequence: TGCGCCAGCAGCCGACTAGCGACTATTACCGGGGAGCTGTTTTTT. Protein product: CASSRLATITGELFF. The rearrangement links TRBV4-1 to TRBJ2-2, with TRBD2 matching 8 bases. CDR3 length: 15 residues. The ends lost 4 bases at V and 5 bases at J; junction bases unmatched: 6. Germline loops: CDR1 MGHRA, CDR2 YSYEKL.

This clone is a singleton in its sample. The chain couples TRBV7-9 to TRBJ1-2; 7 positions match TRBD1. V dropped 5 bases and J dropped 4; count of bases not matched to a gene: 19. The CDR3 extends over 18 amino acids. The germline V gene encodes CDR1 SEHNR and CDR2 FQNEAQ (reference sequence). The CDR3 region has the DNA TGTGCCAGCAGCAGCCTCGGACAGGAGATCCGATTTTCCTATGGCTACACCTTC. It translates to CASSSLGQEIRFSYGYTF.

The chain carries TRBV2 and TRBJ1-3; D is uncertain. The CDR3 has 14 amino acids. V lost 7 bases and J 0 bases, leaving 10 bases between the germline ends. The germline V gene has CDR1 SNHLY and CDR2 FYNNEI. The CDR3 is CASMETASGNTIYF. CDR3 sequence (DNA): TGTGCCAGCATGGAAACAGCCTCTGGAAACACCATATATTTT.

DNA for the CDR3: TGTGCCAGCAGCGTAGATGGACTAGCGTACAATGAGCAGTTCTTC. Translated, it gives CASSVDGLAYNEQFF. This sequence joins TRBV9 and TRBJ2-1, with 9 bases that match TRBD2. The CDR3 has 15 residues. The ends lost 0 bases at V and 4 bases at J; junction bases unmatched: 2. Germline loops: CDR1 SGDLS, CDR2 YYNGEE. Full variable domain (rest looked up from reference TRBV9 and TRBJ2-1): DSGVTQTPKHLITATGQRVTLRCSPRSGDLSVYWYQQSLDQGLQFLIQYYNGEERAKGNILERFSAQQFPDLHSELNLSSLELGDSALYFCASSVDGLAYNEQFFGPGTRLTVL.

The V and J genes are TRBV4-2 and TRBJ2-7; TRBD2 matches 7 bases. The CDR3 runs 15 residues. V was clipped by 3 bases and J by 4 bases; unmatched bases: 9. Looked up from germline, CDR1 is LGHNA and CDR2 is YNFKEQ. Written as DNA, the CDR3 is TGTGCCAGCAGCCAGAGTCGACTAGCTGCGTACGAGCAGTACTTC. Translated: CASSQSRLAAYEQYF.

The CDR3 is CASSPAAGRTGELFF. CDR3 in DNA: TGTGCCAGCTCACCGGCGGCAGGGCGGACCGGGGAGCTGTTTTTT. The chain has TRBV18 and TRBJ2-2, with D possibly being TRBD1 (5 bases). The V gene lost 3 bases and the J gene lost 5 bases, with 13 bases spanning the gap. The length of the CDR3 is 15 residues. Germline V lookup: CDR1 KGHSH, CDR2 LQKENI.

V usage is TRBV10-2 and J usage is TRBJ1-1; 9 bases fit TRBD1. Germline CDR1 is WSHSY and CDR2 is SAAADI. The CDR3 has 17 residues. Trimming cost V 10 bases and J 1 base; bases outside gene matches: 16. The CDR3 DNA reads TGCGCCACCGAAGGGGGACCTACAGGGGGCCGGAACACTGAAGCTTTCTTT. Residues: CATEGGPTGGRNTEAFF.

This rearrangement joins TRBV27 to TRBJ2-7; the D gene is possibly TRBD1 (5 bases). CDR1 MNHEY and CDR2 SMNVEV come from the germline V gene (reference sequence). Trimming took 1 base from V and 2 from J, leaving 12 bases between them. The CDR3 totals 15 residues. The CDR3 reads CASSLFRGGAYEQYF. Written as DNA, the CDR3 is TGTGCCAGCAGTTTATTTAGGGGCGGTGCCTACGAGCAGTACTTC.

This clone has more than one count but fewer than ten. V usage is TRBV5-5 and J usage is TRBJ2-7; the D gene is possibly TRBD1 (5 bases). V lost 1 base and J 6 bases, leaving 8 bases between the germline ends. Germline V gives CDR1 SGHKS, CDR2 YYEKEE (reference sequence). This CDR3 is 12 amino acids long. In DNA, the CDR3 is TGTGCCAGCAGCTTGCAGGGTTCCGAGCAGTACTTC. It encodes CASSLQGSEQYF.

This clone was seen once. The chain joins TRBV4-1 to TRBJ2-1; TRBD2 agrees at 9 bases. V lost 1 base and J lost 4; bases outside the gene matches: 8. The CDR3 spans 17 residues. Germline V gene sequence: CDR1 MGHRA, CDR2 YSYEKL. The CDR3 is CASSQARRGRAYNEQFF. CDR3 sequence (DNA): TGCGCCAGCAGCCAAGCGCGCCGCGGGAGGGCTTACAATGAGCAGTTCTTC.

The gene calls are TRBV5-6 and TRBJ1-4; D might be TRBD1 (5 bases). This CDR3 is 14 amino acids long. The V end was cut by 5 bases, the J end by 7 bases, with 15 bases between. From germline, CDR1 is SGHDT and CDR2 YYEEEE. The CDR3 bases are TGTGCCAGCAGTGGGGGTCGGGGAGGTGAAAAACTGTTTTTT. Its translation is CASSGGRGGEKLFF.

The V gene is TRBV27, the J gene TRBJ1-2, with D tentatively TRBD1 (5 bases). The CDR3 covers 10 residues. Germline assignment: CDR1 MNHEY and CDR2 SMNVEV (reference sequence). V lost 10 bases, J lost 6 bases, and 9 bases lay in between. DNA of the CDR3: TGTGCCACCAGGGCGGATGGCTACACCTTC. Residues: CATRADGYTF.